The TCR beta chain described here comes from a study of cytomegalovirus exposure and HLA in healthy donors. The overall study: Out of 398 genotyped donors, around 80% belonged to the Caucasian-associated ancestry cluster.

The PCR ran on 60 Vbeta and 13 Jbeta primers. In the original processing: About 80 million unique TCR beta chains, around 10 million of them shared, were counted by a later analysis. The method was immunoSEQ multiplex PCR; TCRdb's version includes in-frame clones alone and lacks a portion of them. The V and J calls and clone size come from that table; D and trimming were worked out from the DNA. The sample lists about 130,000 clones, 77% seen once, with approximately 3.8% in the top ten. Germline V CDR1 and CDR2: SGHAT, FQNNGV. Germline trimming cut 1 base from V and 5 bases from J; bases unmatched to any gene: 5. There are 15 residues in the CDR3.

Material for sequencing was PBMCs. The genes are TRBV11-2 and TRBJ2-3; 8 bases fit TRBD2. This TCR came from a male donor in good health and CMV-seronegative. CDR3 residues: CASSLVLAARDTQYF. In nucleotides, the CDR3 is TGTGCCAGCAGCTTAGTACTAGCGGCGAGAGATACGCAGTATTTT.